A selection of T cell receptor beta chains follows, all from one sample in a study of T cell responses to AZD1222 COVID-19 vaccine. Repertoires were generated with immunoSEQ multiplex PCR, while TCRdb's copy carries only in-frame clones and drops some. The repertoire includes roughly 120,000 clones, roughly 86% of them detected once, and about 4% sits in the top ten. The source material was peripheral blood, sampled 28 days after the second AZD1222 dose. These receptors were taken from an adult who received the AZD1222 COVID-19 vaccine. The CDR3 runs from the conserved cysteine through the conserved F or W. The D gene is left open where the match is weak. Clone size is shown for a subset of rows, as once, few, many or a class of expanded clone.

d_gene: -; abundance: -; v_gene: TRBV5-4; j_gene: TRBJ1-5; CDR3aa: CASSLDQGMQPQHF; CDR3nt: TGTGCCAGCAGCTTGGATCAGGGGATGCAGCCCCAGCATTTT
d_gene: TRBD1; abundance: -; v_gene: TRBV28; j_gene: TRBJ1-5; CDR3aa: CASRPGQSFRINQPQHF; CDR3nt: TGTGCCAGCCGTCCGGGACAGAGCTTCCGTATCAATCAGCCCCAGCATTTT
d_gene: TRBD2; abundance: -; v_gene: TRBV5-8; j_gene: TRBJ2-7; CDR3aa: CASSLTSGDSYEQYF; CDR3nt: TGTGCCAGCAGCCTGACTAGCGGGGATTCCTACGAGCAGTACTTC
d_gene: -; abundance: -; v_gene: TRBV5-4; j_gene: TRBJ2-1; CDR3aa: CASRGTNNEQFF; CDR3nt: TGTGCCAGCAGGGGTACAAACAATGAGCAGTTCTTC
d_gene: -; abundance: -; v_gene: TRBV3-1/TRBV3-2; j_gene: TRBJ1-5; CDR3aa: CATCIRPQHF; CDR3nt: TGTGCCACGTGCATTCGGCCCCAGCATTTT
d_gene: -; abundance: -; v_gene: TRBV7-9; j_gene: TRBJ2-3; CDR3aa: CASTGRASTDTQYF; CDR3nt: TGTGCCAGCACGGGACGCGCTAGTACAGATACGCAGTATTTT
d_gene: -; abundance: -; v_gene: TRBV21-1; j_gene: TRBJ2-7; CDR3aa: CASSYGTSGFSYEQYF; CDR3nt: TGTGCCAGCAGCTACGGGACTAGCGGCTTTTCCTACGAGCAGTACTTC
d_gene: -; abundance: -; v_gene: TRBV5-4; j_gene: TRBJ2-7; CDR3aa: CASSSQKQGFDEQYF; CDR3nt: TGTGCCAGCAGCTCGCAAAAACAGGGTTTCGACGAGCAGTACTTC
d_gene: -; abundance: -; v_gene: TRBV12-3/TRBV12-4; j_gene: TRBJ2-5; CDR3aa: CASSSRGRGTQYF; CDR3nt: TGTGCCAGCAGTTCCCGGGGAAGAGGGACCCAGTACTTC
d_gene: -; abundance: -; v_gene: TRBV15; j_gene: TRBJ2-5; CDR3aa: CATSARTKGETQYF; CDR3nt: TGTGCCACCAGCGCCCGGACTAAGGGAGAGACCCAGTACTTC
d_gene: -; abundance: -; v_gene: TRBV4-3; j_gene: TRBJ2-7; CDR3aa: CASSQERQIVTYEQYF; CDR3nt: TGCGCCAGCAGCCAAGAACGGCAGATCGTCACCTACGAGCAGTACTTC
d_gene: -; abundance: -; v_gene: TRBV28; j_gene: TRBJ1-6; CDR3aa: CASSSSRQSFNSPLHF; CDR3nt: TGTGCCAGCAGTTCGTCAAGACAGAGTTTTAATTCACCCCTCCACTTT
d_gene: -; abundance: -; v_gene: TRBV5-4; j_gene: TRBJ1-2; CDR3aa: CASSLAGGGGYGYTF; CDR3nt: TGTGCCAGCAGCTTGGCCGGGGGGGGCGGCTATGGCTACACCTTC
d_gene: TRBD2; abundance: few; v_gene: TRBV5-1; j_gene: TRBJ2-7; CDR3aa: CASSREAPGGPREQYF; CDR3nt: TGCGCCAGCAGCAGGGAGGCACCGGGGGGGCCCCGCGAGCAGTACTTC
d_gene: -; abundance: -; v_gene: TRBV7-9; j_gene: TRBJ2-3; CDR3aa: CASSLATSTDTQYF; CDR3nt: TGTGCCAGCAGCTTAGCAACTAGCACAGATACGCAGTATTTT
d_gene: TRBD2; abundance: -; v_gene: TRBV4-2; j_gene: TRBJ2-2; CDR3aa: CASSQGGGTRDGELFF; CDR3nt: TGTGCCAGCAGCCAAGGGGGAGGGACTAGGGACGGGGAGCTGTTTTTT
d_gene: TRBD1; abundance: -; v_gene: TRBV2; j_gene: TRBJ1-4; CDR3aa: CASRTGTGASNEKLFF; CDR3nt: TGTGCCAGCAGGACCGGGACAGGGGCGTCTAATGAAAAACTGTTTTTT
d_gene: -; abundance: few; v_gene: TRBV12-3/TRBV12-4; j_gene: TRBJ2-5; CDR3aa: CASSLGAGETQYF; CDR3nt: TGTGCCAGCAGTCTTGGGGCGGGGGAGACCCAGTACTTC
d_gene: TRBD1; abundance: -; v_gene: TRBV4-3; j_gene: TRBJ1-2; CDR3aa: CASSQVTTGDDGYTF; CDR3nt: TGCGCCAGCAGCCAGGTTACTACAGGGGACGATGGCTACACCTTC
d_gene: -; abundance: -; v_gene: TRBV5-1; j_gene: TRBJ2-7; CDR3aa: CASSSTQGDGYEQYF; CDR3nt: TGCGCCAGCAGCTCGACACAGGGAGACGGCTACGAGCAGTACTTC
d_gene: -; abundance: once; v_gene: TRBV9; j_gene: TRBJ1-4; CDR3aa: CASSVDGRVYEKLFF; CDR3nt: TGTGCCAGCAGCGTTGATGGCAGAGTTTATGAAAAACTGTTTTTT
d_gene: -; abundance: -; v_gene: TRBV29-1; j_gene: TRBJ1-3; CDR3aa: CSVELGGNTIYF; CDR3nt: TGCAGCGTTGAACTCGGGGGAAACACCATATATTTT
d_gene: TRBD1; abundance: -; v_gene: TRBV29-1; j_gene: TRBJ1-6; CDR3aa: CSVSQGDNSPLHF; CDR3nt: TGCAGCGTTTCACAGGGGGATAATTCACCCCTCCACTTT
d_gene: TRBD2; abundance: -; v_gene: TRBV19; j_gene: TRBJ2-2; CDR3aa: CASGRGDTANTGELFF; CDR3nt: TGTGCCAGTGGCCGGGGGGATACCGCGAACACCGGGGAGCTGTTTTTT
d_gene: -; abundance: -; v_gene: TRBV21-1; j_gene: TRBJ2-2; CDR3aa: CASSKGGNTGELFF; CDR3nt: TGTGCCAGCAGCAAAGGAGGGAACACCGGGGAGCTGTTTTTT
d_gene: -; abundance: -; v_gene: TRBV30; j_gene: TRBJ1-4; CDR3aa: CAWSVGGWQTNEKLFF; CDR3nt: TGTGCCTGGAGTGTGGGGGGCTGGCAAACTAATGAAAAACTGTTTTTT
d_gene: TRBD1; abundance: once; v_gene: TRBV4-3; j_gene: TRBJ1-2; CDR3aa: CASSQEPDRDSNYGYTF; CDR3nt: TGCGCCAGCAGCCAAGAACCCGACAGGGATAGTAACTATGGCTACACCTTC
d_gene: -; abundance: once; v_gene: TRBV12-5; j_gene: TRBJ1-2; CDR3aa: CASGQGQGKGYTF; CDR3nt: TGTGCTAGTGGTCAGGGGCAGGGGAAAGGCTACACCTTC
d_gene: -; abundance: -; v_gene: TRBV4-2; j_gene: TRBJ2-7; CDR3aa: CASSQGPGPMSSYEQYF; CDR3nt: TGTGCCAGCAGCCAAGGCCCGGGACCCATGAGCTCCTACGAGCAGTACTTC